This TCR beta chain stems from a study of blood T cell repertoires in COVID-19. As for the study in general: From T cells, B-cell-depleted T cells, or PBMCs came the material, which was cDNA or gDNA.

Here immunoSEQ multiplex PCR was the method, and the copy in TCRdb shows in-frame clones only, minus some. The repertoire includes about 170,000 clones, approximately 79% of them detected once, and under 20% sits in the top ten. Enrollees, about 18 to 90 years old, lived in approximately 24 US areas. Cohort allocation depended upon clinical history that participants reported. The TCR sequence derives from a woman between 65 and 79 years old in a cohort exposed to, infected with or recovered from COVID-19 (not recorded which). The sequenced sample was PBMCs or T cells enriched from blood (not recorded which).

The CDR3 spells CASRSAGEGRQPQHF. CDR3 sequence (DNA): TGTGCCAGCAGGAGCGCGGGGGAAGGGCGTCAGCCCCAGCATTTT. V and J are TRBV28 and TRBJ1-5; the D gene is possibly TRBD1 (5 bases). The CDR3 loop spans 15 amino acids. V gave up 6 bases and J gave up 6 bases, with 18 bases separating them. From germline, CDR1 is MDHEN and CDR2 SYDVKM. The full variable domain, with the rest looked up from reference TRBV28 and TRBJ1-5, is DVKVTQSSRYLVKRTGEKVFLECVQDMDHENMFWYRQDPGLGLRLIYFSYDVKMKEKGDIPEGYSVSREKKERFSLILESASTNQTSMYLCASRSAGEGRQPQHFGDGTRLSIL.